This TCR beta chain was identified during a study of shared clonotypes between healthy human individuals. Whole-study findings and limits: Clonotype sharing among donors, it was expected, would be affected by sequencing depth. Rarefaction gave evidence that sorted-subset sequencing remained incomplete despite large depth.

In regard to this clone: The antigen remains unidentified.

Germline V gives CDR1 SGHNT, CDR2 YYREEE (reference sequence). With V trimmed by 4 bases and J by 7 bases, 4 bases remained unmatched. The CDR3 covers 14 residues. This table comes from immunoSEQ multiplex PCR, and its TCRdb copy is limited to in-frame clones, with some not included. The sample contains nearly 1,000,000 clones, 76% of which appear only once. The source material was memory CD4+ T cells sorted from blood. As to subset: CD45RA-negative fraction. The chain joins TRBV5-4 to TRBJ2-3, with TRBD1 matching over 12 bases. This sequence was found in a man between 18 and 29 years old in good health. This CDR3 is CASSRDRGQNTQYF. Here the CDR3 DNA reads TGTGCCAGCAGCCGGGACAGGGGGCAGAATACGCAGTATTTT. Drawing the rest from reference TRBV5-4 and TRBJ2-3, the complete variable domain is ETGVTQSPTHLIKTRGQQVTLRCSSQSGHNTVSWYQQALGQGPQFIFQYYREEENGRGNFPPRFSGLQFPNYSSELNVNALELDDSALYLCASSRDRGQNTQYFGPGTRLTVL.